This T cell receptor beta chain was found in a study of cytomegalovirus exposure and HLA in healthy donors. The study, taken as a whole, reports: Overall, around 150 TCR beta chains were annotated as cytomegalovirus-associated.

Generated by immunoSEQ multiplex PCR, the TCRdb table keeps only in-frame clones and is missing some. In the table there are more than 65,000 clones, roughly 96% of which are singletons. Regarding this clone: Its antigen is unidentified.

CDR1 is MRHNA, CDR2 SNTAGT, per germline. V gave up 2 bases and J gave up 10 bases; unmatched junction bases: 2. The CDR3 loop spans 12 amino acids. The sample consisted of PBMCs. The genes are TRBV6-4 and TRBJ2-1; 7 bases fit TRBD2. The receptor comes from a woman between 18 and 29 years old in good health and CMV-seronegative. Here the CDR3 reads CASSDGEGEQFF. DNA for the CDR3: TGTGCCAGCAGTGACGGGGAGGGGGAGCAGTTCTTC.